Detailed here is one TCR beta chain. The record originates from a study of cytomegalovirus exposure and HLA in healthy donors. In the study overall: Falling in the Caucasian-associated ancestry cluster were less than 85% of a few hundred genotyped donors.

PCR involved 60 Vbeta and 13 Jbeta primers. The method was immunoSEQ multiplex PCR; TCRdb's version includes in-frame clones alone and lacks a portion of them. Its table records 130,000 to 150,000 clones. This TCR derives from a man aged 40-55 years in good health and CMV-seronegative. The specimen was PBMCs.

For the CDR3, the DNA is TGCGCCAGCAGCTTGTCGGCAGGGCCCACCTACGAGCAGTACTTC. Protein sequence: CASSLSAGPTYEQYF. The genes are TRBV5-1 and TRBJ2-7; tentative D call: TRBD1 (5 bases). This CDR3 contains 15 residues. Trimming cost V 1 base and J 2 bases, with 13 bases left between them. Germline CDR1 and CDR2: SGHRS and YFSETQ. Drawing the rest from reference TRBV5-1 and TRBJ2-7, the complete variable domain is KAGVTQTPRYLIKTRGQQVTLSCSPISGHRSVSWYQQTPGQGLQFLFEYFSETQRNKGNFPGRFSGRQFSNSRSEMNVSTLELGDSALYLCASSLSAGPTYEQYFGPGTRLTVT.